This T cell receptor beta chain stems from a study of T cells in Graves' hyperthyroidism and ophthalmopathy. General study findings and limits: Blood also held most thyroid clonotypes expanded beyond 0.001.

The CDR3 regions of TCR beta were amplified from RNA transcripts. TCR CDR3 underwent first-round RT-PCR with the HTBI primer set. One entry per CDR3 protein, called by TCRdb with MiXCR from the multiplex PCR reads. The sample shows 490,000 or so distinct CDR3 sequences, around 16% of them seen only once. This clonotype turned up a few times. The antigen is unknown. Germline-derived CDR1 and CDR2 are SGHTA and FQGTGA. V lost 2 bases to trimming and J lost 4 bases, with 6 bases between them. CDR3 size: 13 residues. The source material was blood. The clonotype originates from a woman under 40 with Graves' ophthalmopathy. The V call is TRBV7-3, the J call TRBJ1-5; D remains unclear. The CDR3 spells CASSLDLNQPQHF. In DNA, the CDR3 is TGTGCCAGCAGCTTAGACCTTAATCAGCCCCAGCATTTT. Drawing the rest from reference TRBV7-3 and TRBJ1-5, the complete variable domain is GAGVSQTPSNKVTEKGKYVELRCDPISGHTALYWYRQSLGQGPEFLIYFQGTGAADDSGLPNDRFFAVRPEGSVSTLKIQRTERGDSAVYLCASSLDLNQPQHFGDGTRLSIL.